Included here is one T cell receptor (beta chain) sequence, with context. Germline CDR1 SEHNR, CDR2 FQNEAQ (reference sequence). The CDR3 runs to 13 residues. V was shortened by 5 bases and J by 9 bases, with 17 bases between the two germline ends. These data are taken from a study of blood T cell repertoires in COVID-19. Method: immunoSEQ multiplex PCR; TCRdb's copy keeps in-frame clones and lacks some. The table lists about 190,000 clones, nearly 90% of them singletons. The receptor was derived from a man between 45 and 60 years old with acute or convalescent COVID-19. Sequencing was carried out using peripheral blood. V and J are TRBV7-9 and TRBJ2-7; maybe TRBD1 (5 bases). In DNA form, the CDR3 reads TGTGCCAGCAGCCCACAGGCTCCTTTGGTGCAGTACTTC. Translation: CASSPQAPLVQYF.